This section outlines one TCR beta chain sequence together with its context. The antigen remains unidentified. Using immunoSEQ multiplex PCR, the repertoire was profiled, and TCRdb retains in-frame clones only, with some absent. The sample consists of 80,000 to 130,000 clones, about 86% of them appearing once. This entry belongs to a study of T cell responses to AZD1222 COVID-19 vaccine. Whole-study findings and limits: Seropositivity was recorded at baseline in only 6 or 7 AZD1222 recipients.

CDR1 and CDR2 from the germline V gene are MNHEY and SMNVEV (reference sequence). Trimming removed 5 bases from V and 2 bases from J, with 17 bases in between. CDR3 length equals 16 residues. The genes are TRBV27 and TRBJ2-3; possibly TRBD2 for D (6 bases). This clonotype was obtained from an adult in good health. Sequences were derived from peripheral blood, sampled on day 0 of AZD1222 vaccination. This chain's CDR3 is CASSPHGTADTDTQYF. The CDR3 nucleotides are TGTGCCAGCAGTCCCCACGGGACTGCTGACACAGATACGCAGTATTTT.